Listed below are T cell receptor beta chains from one sample, sequenced in a study of T cells in Graves' hyperthyroidism and ophthalmopathy. TCRdb reanalysed the multiplex PCR reads using MiXCR and keeps one entry per CDR3 protein. The table lists nearly 750,000 distinct CDR3 sequences, under 45% of them singletons, with approximately 31% in the top ten. The sequencing input was blood. Receptors originate from a woman aged 40 to 50 with Graves' hyperthyroidism. CDR3s include the opening cysteine and the closing phenylalanine or tryptophan. Each record gives: J gene, V gene, CDR3 protein.

J gene: TRBJ2-7
V gene: TRBV7-7
CDR3 protein: CASSLILGHEQYF

J gene: TRBJ1-1
V gene: TRBV7-6
CDR3 protein: CASSSEGQMNTEAFF

J gene: TRBJ1-5
V gene: TRBV19
CDR3 protein: CASSMRGNQPQHF

J gene: TRBJ1-1
V gene: TRBV12-3/TRBV12-4
CDR3 protein: CASGTPWNTEAFF

J gene: TRBJ1-1
V gene: TRBV5-1
CDR3 protein: CASSFFGNTEAFF

J gene: TRBJ2-5
V gene: TRBV11-2
CDR3 protein: CASSLRGGDETQYF

J gene: TRBJ2-7
V gene: TRBV2
CDR3 protein: CASNQRSAGPFGEQYF

J gene: TRBJ1-2
V gene: TRBV29-1
CDR3 protein: CSVQRGTNYGYTF

J gene: TRBJ1-2
V gene: TRBV7-9
CDR3 protein: CASSWTGSGYTF

J gene: TRBJ1-2
V gene: TRBV25-1
CDR3 protein: CASSELGIGGYTF

J gene: TRBJ1-2
V gene: TRBV6-2/TRBV6-3
CDR3 protein: CAIKGQGYGYTF

J gene: TRBJ1-2
V gene: TRBV4-2
CDR3 protein: CASSQMGQGGGYTF

J gene: TRBJ1-2
V gene: TRBV29-1
CDR3 protein: CSVDDGGQNYGYTF

J gene: TRBJ1-2
V gene: TRBV15
CDR3 protein: CATSRDHSGYTF

J gene: TRBJ1-6
V gene: TRBV19
CDR3 protein: CASSTQGPYNSPLHF

J gene: TRBJ1-2
V gene: TRBV14
CDR3 protein: CASSQESPGYGYTF

J gene: TRBJ1-2
V gene: TRBV7-3
CDR3 protein: CASSHGSETYGATF

J gene: TRBJ2-7
V gene: TRBV19
CDR3 protein: CASGATGLSSYEQYF

J gene: TRBJ2-3
V gene: TRBV7-2
CDR3 protein: CASRASGTSTDTQYF

J gene: TRBJ2-7
V gene: TRBV20-1
CDR3 protein: CSASLGRSRRSSYEQYF

J gene: TRBJ1-2
V gene: TRBV2
CDR3 protein: CASTTDVPYGSNYGYTF

J gene: TRBJ2-7
V gene: TRBV10-3
CDR3 protein: CATTWGKGGSSYEQYF

J gene: TRBJ2-7
V gene: TRBV7-8
CDR3 protein: CASSLQGVTWEQYF

J gene: TRBJ2-5
V gene: TRBV7-2
CDR3 protein: CASSQGGAGWTQYF

J gene: TRBJ1-5
V gene: TRBV4-1
CDR3 protein: CASSQEGSGYSNQPQHF

J gene: TRBJ1-3
V gene: TRBV4-1
CDR3 protein: CASSQATGVNTIYF

J gene: TRBJ2-3
V gene: TRBV9
CDR3 protein: CASSVSTGTRTDTQYF

J gene: TRBJ2-7
V gene: TRBV11-2
CDR3 protein: CASSSVAGYSSYEQYF

J gene: TRBJ2-2
V gene: TRBV6-8
CDR3 protein: CASRLFSPGQDNTGELFF

J gene: TRBJ1-2
V gene: TRBV7-9
CDR3 protein: CASSQGNRDGYTF

J gene: TRBJ1-3
V gene: TRBV15
CDR3 protein: CATSTGQGNTIYF

J gene: TRBJ2-1
V gene: TRBV12-3/TRBV12-4
CDR3 protein: CASTIAGGPVDEQFF

J gene: TRBJ1-2
V gene: TRBV7-9
CDR3 protein: CASSVRGREVYGYTF

J gene: TRBJ2-7
V gene: TRBV10-3
CDR3 protein: CAIRGIGTNGRYEQYF

J gene: TRBJ2-7
V gene: TRBV29-1
CDR3 protein: CSLRRESSYEQYF

J gene: TRBJ1-1
V gene: TRBV4-2
CDR3 protein: CASSQDGIGGTEAFF

J gene: TRBJ2-7
V gene: TRBV19
CDR3 protein: CASSPGQISYEQYF

J gene: TRBJ1-1
V gene: TRBV7-2
CDR3 protein: CASSLKTRWAAFF

J gene: TRBJ2-5
V gene: TRBV5-1
CDR3 protein: CASSWVSVGETQYF

J gene: TRBJ2-7
V gene: TRBV11-2
CDR3 protein: CASSGETGAYEQYF

J gene: TRBJ2-2
V gene: TRBV6-5
CDR3 protein: CASSYVEYDGELFF